A selection of T cell receptor beta chains follows, all from one sample in a study of shared clonotypes between healthy human individuals. Repertoires were generated with immunoSEQ multiplex PCR, while TCRdb's copy carries only in-frame clones and drops some. This sample has about 500,000 clones, with roughly three quarters found just once. The sequencing input was PBMCs. These receptors were collected from a middle-aged woman in good health. Some clones in this sample may be carry-over from other donors' samples. The CDR3 runs from the conserved cysteine through the conserved F or W.

v_gene	j_gene	CDR3aa
TRBV4-1	TRBJ1-2	CASSRSGPQGFDGYTF
TRBV28	TRBJ2-7	CASSGGGTGGEQYF
TRBV18	TRBJ1-4	CASSPNRVQGGEKLFF
TRBV7-8	TRBJ2-7	CASSLTGYEQYF
TRBV25-1	TRBJ2-7	CASSELGGDYEQYF
TRBV4-1	TRBJ1-4	CASSQPGTGERELFF
TRBV4-2	TRBJ2-2	CASSQGERETNTGELFF
TRBV29-1	TRBJ1-2	CSVEDDPNYGYTF
TRBV29-1	TRBJ2-2	CSARTSANTGELFF
TRBV29-1	TRBJ2-2	CSVEGDGKIGELFF
TRBV10-3	TRBJ1-1	CAISEPKRGAEAFF
TRBV7-2	TRBJ1-2	CASSYPDRAYGYTF
TRBV4-2	TRBJ1-4	CASSPSTGQDFEKLFF
TRBV13	TRBJ1-2	CASSLLLGAGGYTF
TRBV6-6	TRBJ1-4	CASSRQEKLFF
TRBV2	TRBJ2-7	CASTRIETYEQYF
TRBV9	TRBJ1-4	CASSLDRVNEKLFF
TRBV7-6	TRBJ1-5	CASSFSGNQPQHF
TRBV7-3	TRBJ2-7	CASSAGLAIGGEQYF
TRBV5-1	TRBJ2-7	CASSLVADYEQYF
TRBV28	TRBJ2-7	CASNPSGLTYEQYF
TRBV18	TRBJ2-2	CASSPSEAGELFF
TRBV7-3	TRBJ2-7	CASSFGVGYEQYF
TRBV6-1	TRBJ2-1	CASSAQSSSYNEQFF
TRBV29-1	TRBJ1-2	CSMPRGESNYGYTF
TRBV2	TRBJ1-3	CACSRNRGRGNTIYF
TRBV18	TRBJ2-3	CASSSNRNTDTQYF
TRBV30	TRBJ2-7	CAWSVGQGGPYGQYF
TRBV28	TRBJ2-5	CASSDGGLAGGETQYF
TRBV18	TRBJ2-7	CASSPLRVPTYEQYF
TRBV2	TRBJ2-3	CASSVWRADTQYF
TRBV28	TRBJ1-4	CASSTRQGAMGEKLFF
TRBV2	TRBJ1-4	CASSEQVGQGGEKLFF
TRBV20-1	TRBJ1-5	CSARVAGTQHF
TRBV28	TRBJ1-2	CASSFRALNGYTF
TRBV11-2	TRBJ2-7	CASSLWTGEAYEQYF
TRBV15	TRBJ1-4	CATSARQGVGEKLFF
TRBV28	TRBJ1-2	CASTGQGAIGYTF
TRBV6-5	TRBJ2-7	CASRLGQEPYEQYF
TRBV25-1	TRBJ1-2	CASSEFGTLDRVTF
TRBV27	TRBJ2-7	CASSSWTSAVGEQYF
TRBV7-3	TRBJ2-1	CASSLELASYNEQFF
TRBV5-1	TRBJ1-4	CASSLGQGVQKLFF
TRBV9	TRBJ1-5	CASSVDRDGQPQHF
TRBV11-2	TRBJ1-3	CASSQTGSGNTIYF
TRBV30	TRBJ1-1	CAWKSRTGANTEAFF
TRBV9	TRBJ2-1	CASSVGDRYNEQFF
TRBV5-1	TRBJ2-2	CASSSLSGSTGELFF
TRBV18	TRBJ1-2	CASSGRQQGPRGYTF
TRBV30	TRBJ1-6	CAWSTGTVNSPLHF
TRBV6-1	TRBJ1-3	CASSEPSPGNTIYF
TRBV11-3	TRBJ1-1	CASSPTPLNTEAFF
TRBV7-3	TRBJ2-6	CASSRQSGTRSSGANVLTF
TRBV6-6	TRBJ1-2	CAIQDGNYGYTF
TRBV4-1	TRBJ2-7	CASSQQQGNSHEQYF
TRBV10-3	TRBJ2-7	CAISGVRHGGAYEQYF
TRBV11-3	TRBJ2-7	CASSLEGMGEQYF
TRBV18	TRBJ2-2	CASSPLRGDANTGELFF
TRBV9	TRBJ2-7	CASSVEAGPYEQYF
TRBV7-6	TRBJ2-6	CASSLGGGANVLTF